This entry is about one T cell receptor (beta chain). The data are from a study of glioma-infiltrating T cells after dendritic cell vaccination. Sample time point: after dendritic cell vaccination, including at tumor progression/relapse. PBMC sampling occurred before vaccination, two weeks after the third dose, and at progression. The data were produced by immunoSEQ multiplex PCR, yet TCRdb's version contains in-frame clones alone and is incomplete. This table holds 98,000 or so clones, 65% to 85% found once. The origin of this receptor is a human donor with glioblastoma. The input for sequencing was blood, taken after dendritic cell vaccination.

The CDR3 loop reads CASSHASENEQFF. In DNA, the CDR3 is TGTGCCAGCAGCCACGCTAGTGAAAATGAGCAGTTCTTC. V usage is TRBV11-3 and J usage is TRBJ2-1, with unresolved D. Germline lookup yields CDR1 SGHNT and CDR2 YENEEA. The CDR3 has 13 residues. Trimming removed 5 bases at V and 7 bases at J, with 12 bases between.